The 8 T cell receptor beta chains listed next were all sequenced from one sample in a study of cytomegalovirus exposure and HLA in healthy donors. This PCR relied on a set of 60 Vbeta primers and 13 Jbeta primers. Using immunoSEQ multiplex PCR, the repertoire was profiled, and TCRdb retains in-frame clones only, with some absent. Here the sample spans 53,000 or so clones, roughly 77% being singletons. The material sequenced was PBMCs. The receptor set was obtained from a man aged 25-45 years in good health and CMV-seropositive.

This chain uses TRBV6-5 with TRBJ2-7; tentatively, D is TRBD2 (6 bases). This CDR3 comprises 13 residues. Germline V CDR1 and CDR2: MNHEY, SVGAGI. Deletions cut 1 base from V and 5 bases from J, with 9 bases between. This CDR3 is CASSYLRGHEQYF. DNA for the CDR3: TGTGCCAGCAGTTACTTGCGGGGCCACGAGCAGTACTTC.

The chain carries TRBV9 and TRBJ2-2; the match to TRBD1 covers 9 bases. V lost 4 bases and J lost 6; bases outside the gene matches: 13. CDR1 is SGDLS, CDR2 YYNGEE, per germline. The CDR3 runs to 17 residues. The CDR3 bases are TGTGCCAGCAGCCTAAACACAGGGGGCTTGTCTGCCGGGGAGCTGTTTTTT. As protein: CASSLNTGGLSAGELFF.

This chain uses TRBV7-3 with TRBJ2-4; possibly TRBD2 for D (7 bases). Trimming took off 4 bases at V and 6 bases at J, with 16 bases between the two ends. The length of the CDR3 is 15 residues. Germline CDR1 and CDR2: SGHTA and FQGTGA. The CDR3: CASSSTGGAGNIQYF. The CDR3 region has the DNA TGTGCCAGCAGCTCCACTGGGGGGGCTGGAAACATTCAGTACTTC.

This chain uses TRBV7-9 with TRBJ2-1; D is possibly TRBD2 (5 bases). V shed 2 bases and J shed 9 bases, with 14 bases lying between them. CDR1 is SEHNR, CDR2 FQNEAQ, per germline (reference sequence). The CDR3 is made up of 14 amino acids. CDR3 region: CASSLRLREIEQFF. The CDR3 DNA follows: TGTGCCAGCAGCTTAAGGTTGAGGGAGATTGAGCAGTTCTTC.

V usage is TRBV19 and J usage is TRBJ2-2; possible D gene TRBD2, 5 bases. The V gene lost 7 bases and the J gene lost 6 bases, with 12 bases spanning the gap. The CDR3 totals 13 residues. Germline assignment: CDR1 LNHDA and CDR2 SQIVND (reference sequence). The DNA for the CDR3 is TGTGCCAGTAAGCCGGGAAGGGCCGGGGAGCTGTTTTTT. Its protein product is CASKPGRAGELFF.

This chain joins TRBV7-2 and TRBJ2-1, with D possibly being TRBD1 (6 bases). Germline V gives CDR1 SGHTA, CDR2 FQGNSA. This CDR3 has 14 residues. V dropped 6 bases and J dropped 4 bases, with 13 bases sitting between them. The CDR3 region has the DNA TGTGCCAGCAGTCCGGACAGCAGGTACAATGAGCAGTTCTTC. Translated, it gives CASSPDSRYNEQFF.

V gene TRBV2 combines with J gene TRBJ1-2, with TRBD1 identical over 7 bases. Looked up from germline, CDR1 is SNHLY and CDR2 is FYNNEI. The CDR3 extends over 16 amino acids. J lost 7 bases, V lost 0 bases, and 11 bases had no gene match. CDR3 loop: CASSEAGAGGTSGYTF. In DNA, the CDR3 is TGTGCCAGCAGTGAAGCGGGAGCAGGGGGAACGAGTGGCTACACCTTC.

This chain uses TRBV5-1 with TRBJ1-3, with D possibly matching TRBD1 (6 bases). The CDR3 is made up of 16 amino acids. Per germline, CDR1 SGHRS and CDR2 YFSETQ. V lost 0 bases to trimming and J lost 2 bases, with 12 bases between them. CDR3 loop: CASSLVAGVTGNTIYF. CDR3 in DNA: TGCGCCAGCAGCTTGGTGGCAGGGGTTACTGGAAACACCATATATTTT.